This T cell receptor beta chain was sequenced for a study of T cell changes during pregnancy in multiple sclerosis. CDR3 size: 14 residues. Germline V lookup: CDR1 SGHTA, CDR2 FQGTGA. Trimming left V 8 bases short and J 3 bases short, with 16 bases between. Assay used: immunoSEQ multiplex PCR; TCRdb lists only in-frame clones, some missing. The table includes 100,000 or so clones, approximately 94% detected once. The specimen was peripheral blood, collected before pregnancy. The chain combines TRBV7-3 with TRBJ1-1; no clear D gene. The TCR was taken from a female donor with multiple sclerosis, enrolled in a pregnancy study. CDR3 residues: CASGTGIRDTEAFF. The CDR3 nucleotides read TGTGCCAGCGGAACGGGGATCAGAGACACTGAAGCTTTCTTT.